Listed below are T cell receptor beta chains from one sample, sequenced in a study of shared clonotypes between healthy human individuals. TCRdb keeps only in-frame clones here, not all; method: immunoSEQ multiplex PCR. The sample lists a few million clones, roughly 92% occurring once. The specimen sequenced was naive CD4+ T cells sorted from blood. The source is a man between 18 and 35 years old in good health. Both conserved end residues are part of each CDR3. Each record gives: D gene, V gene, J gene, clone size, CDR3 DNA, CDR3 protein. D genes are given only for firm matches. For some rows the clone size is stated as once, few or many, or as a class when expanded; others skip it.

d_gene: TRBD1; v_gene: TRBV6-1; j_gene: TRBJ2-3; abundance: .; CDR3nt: TGTGCCAGCAGGCGGACAGGGGCAGATACGCAGTATTTT; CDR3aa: CASRRTGADTQYF
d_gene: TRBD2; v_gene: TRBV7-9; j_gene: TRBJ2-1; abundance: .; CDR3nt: TGTGCCAGCAGCTTTTTCTCGTCGTCGGGAGGTGAGCAGTTCTTC; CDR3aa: CASSFFSSSGGEQFF
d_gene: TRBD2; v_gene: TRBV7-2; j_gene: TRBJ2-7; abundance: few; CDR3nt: TGTGCCAGCAGCTTAGCGACTAGCGGGTACTACGAGCAGTACTTC; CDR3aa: CASSLATSGYYEQYF
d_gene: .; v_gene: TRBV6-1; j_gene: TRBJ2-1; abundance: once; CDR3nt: TGTGCCAGCAGTGAATACAGGTCGGGGTACAATGAGCAGTTCTTC; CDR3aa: CASSEYRSGYNEQFF
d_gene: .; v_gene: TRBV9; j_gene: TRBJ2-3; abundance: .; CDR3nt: TGTGCCAGCAGCGTCATGGTGACACCTAGCACAGATACGCAGTATTTT; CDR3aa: CASSVMVTPSTDTQYF
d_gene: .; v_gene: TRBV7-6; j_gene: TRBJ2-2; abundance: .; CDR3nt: TGTGCCAGCAGCTTTACCCGCTCGAACACCGGGGAGCTGTTTTTT; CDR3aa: CASSFTRSNTGELFF
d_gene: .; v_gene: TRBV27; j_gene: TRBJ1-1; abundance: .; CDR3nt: TGTGCCAGCAGTTCCCTTGACGGACACACTGAAGCTTTCTTT; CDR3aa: CASSSLDGHTEAFF
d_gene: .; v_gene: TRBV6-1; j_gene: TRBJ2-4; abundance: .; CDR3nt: TGTGCCAGCAGTGGTACCAAAAACATTCAGTACTTC; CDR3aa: CASSGTKNIQYF
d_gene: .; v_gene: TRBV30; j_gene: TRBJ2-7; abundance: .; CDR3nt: TGTGCCTGGAGGGAACGACAATGGGTTGAGCAGTACTTC; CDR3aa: CAWRERQWVEQYF
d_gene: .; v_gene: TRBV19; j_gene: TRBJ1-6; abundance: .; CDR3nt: TGTGCCAGTAGTATAGGTGAGCACGCCGGGAATTCACCCCTCCACTTT; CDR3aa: CASSIGEHAGNSPLHF
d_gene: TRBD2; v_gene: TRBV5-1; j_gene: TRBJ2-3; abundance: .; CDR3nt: TGCGCCAGCAGCTTGAGCGGGGGGATCACAGATACGCAGTATTTT; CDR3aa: CASSLSGGITDTQYF
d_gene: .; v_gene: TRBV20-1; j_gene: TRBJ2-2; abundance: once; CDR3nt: TGCAGTGCTCTCACTAGCGGGGAGCTGTTTTTT; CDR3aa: CSALTSGELFF
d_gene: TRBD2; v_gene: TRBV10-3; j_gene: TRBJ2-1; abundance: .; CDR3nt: TGTGCCATCAGTGGGGGACTAGCGGTTGGTGAGCAGTTCTTC; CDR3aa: CAISGGLAVGEQFF
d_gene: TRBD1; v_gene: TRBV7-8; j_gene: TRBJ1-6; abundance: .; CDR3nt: TGTGCCAGCAGCCAAATCGGGACAGGGACCTATAATTCACCCCTCCACTTT; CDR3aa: CASSQIGTGTYNSPLHF
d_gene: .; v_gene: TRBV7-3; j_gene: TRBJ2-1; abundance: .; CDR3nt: TGTGCCAGCAGCTCCCCAAAGGGGGGAGCGGGTGAGCAGTTCTTC; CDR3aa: CASSSPKGGAGEQFF
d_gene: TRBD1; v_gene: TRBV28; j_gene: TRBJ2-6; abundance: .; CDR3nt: TGTGCCAGCAGCTCTGGACAGGCCTCTGGGGCCAACGTCCTGACTTTC; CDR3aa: CASSSGQASGANVLTF
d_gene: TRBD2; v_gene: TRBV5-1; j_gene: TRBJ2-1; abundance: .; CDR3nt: TGCGCCAGCAGCTCCTCAGGGCGGGGGGCTCTCTCCTACAATGAGCAGTTCTTC; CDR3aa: CASSSSGRGALSYNEQFF
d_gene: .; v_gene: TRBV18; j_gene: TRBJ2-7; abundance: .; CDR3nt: TGTGCCAGCTCACCAGGTCAGAGCTACGAGCAGTACTTC; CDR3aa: CASSPGQSYEQYF
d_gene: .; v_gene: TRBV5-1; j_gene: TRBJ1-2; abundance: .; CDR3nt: TGCGCCAGCAGTTTGGGGGGCGGATACAACTATGGCTACACCTTC; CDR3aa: CASSLGGGYNYGYTF
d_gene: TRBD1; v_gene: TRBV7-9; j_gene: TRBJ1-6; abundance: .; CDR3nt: TGTGCCAGCAGCCTACGGACAGGGCCATCTTCGTCACCCCTCCACTTT; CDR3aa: CASSLRTGPSSSPLHF
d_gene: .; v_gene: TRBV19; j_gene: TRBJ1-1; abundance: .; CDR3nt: TGTGCCAGTAGTATTGGATTAGGGTTAAACACTGAAGCTTTCTTT; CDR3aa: CASSIGLGLNTEAFF
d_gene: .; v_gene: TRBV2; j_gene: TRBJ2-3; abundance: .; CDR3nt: TGTGCCAGTAGGACAGAGGGGACAGATACGCAGTATTTT; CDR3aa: CASRTEGTDTQYF
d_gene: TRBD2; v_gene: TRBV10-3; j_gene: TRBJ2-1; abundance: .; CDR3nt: TGTGCCATCAAGGGACTAGCGGGGGAGAGCTCCTACAATGAGCAGTTCTTC; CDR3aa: CAIKGLAGESSYNEQFF
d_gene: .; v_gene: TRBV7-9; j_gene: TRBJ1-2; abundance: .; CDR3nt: TGTGCCAGCAGCGAAAATGTTAACTATGGCTACACCTTC; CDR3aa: CASSENVNYGYTF
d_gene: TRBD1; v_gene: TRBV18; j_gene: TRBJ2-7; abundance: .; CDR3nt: TGTGCCAGCTCACCGCCCGGGACAGTCTACGAGCAGTACTTC; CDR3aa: CASSPPGTVYEQYF
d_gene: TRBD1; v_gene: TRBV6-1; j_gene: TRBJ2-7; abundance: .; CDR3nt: TGTGCCAGCCTTTTCGACAGGGTCACCAACGAGCAGTACTTC; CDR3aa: CASLFDRVTNEQYF
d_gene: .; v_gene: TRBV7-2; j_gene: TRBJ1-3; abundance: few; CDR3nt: TGTGCCAGCAGCTTAGAGGCCGGAAACACCATATATTTT; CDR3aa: CASSLEAGNTIYF
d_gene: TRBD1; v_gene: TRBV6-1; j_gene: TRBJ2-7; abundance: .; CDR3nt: TGTGCCAGCAGTTGGACAGGTAGCTCCTACGAGCAGTACTTC; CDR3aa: CASSWTGSSYEQYF
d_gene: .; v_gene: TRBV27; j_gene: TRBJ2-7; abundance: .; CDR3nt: TGTGCCAGCAGTTTTGAGGGGCCGAAGGGGGGGAGAGTATACGAGCAGTACTTC; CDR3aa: CASSFEGPKGGRVYEQYF
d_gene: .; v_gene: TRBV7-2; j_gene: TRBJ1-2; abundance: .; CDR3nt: TGTGCCAGCAGCTTACCCCGGGGCCTCCTCTATGGCTACACCTTC; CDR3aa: CASSLPRGLLYGYTF
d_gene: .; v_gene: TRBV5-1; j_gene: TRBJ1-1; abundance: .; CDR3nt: TGCGCCAGCAACCCCCGGGGTGGGGGCACTGAAGCTTTCTTT; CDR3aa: CASNPRGGGTEAFF
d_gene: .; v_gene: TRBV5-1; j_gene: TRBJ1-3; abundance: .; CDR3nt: TGCGCCAGCAGCTTGGATATGTCCTCTGGAAACACCATATATTTT; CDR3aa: CASSLDMSSGNTIYF
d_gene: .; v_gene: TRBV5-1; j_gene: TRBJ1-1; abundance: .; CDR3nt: TGCGCCAGCAGCACAGAGGGGCGGGGCCGGGACACTGAAGCTTTCTTT; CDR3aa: CASSTEGRGRDTEAFF
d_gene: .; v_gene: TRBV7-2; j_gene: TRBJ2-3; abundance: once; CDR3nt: TGTGCCAGCAGCTTAGTAGGGGAGACAGATACGCAGTATTTT; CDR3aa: CASSLVGETDTQYF
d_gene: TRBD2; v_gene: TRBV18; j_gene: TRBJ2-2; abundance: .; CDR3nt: TGTGCCAGCTCACCACCGGGACTAGGATCCGGGGAGCTGTTTTTT; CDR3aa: CASSPPGLGSGELFF
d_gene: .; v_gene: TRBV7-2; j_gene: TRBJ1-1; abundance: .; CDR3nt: TGTGCCAGCAGCTTAGGGATGTGGGACACTGAAGCTTTCTTT; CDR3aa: CASSLGMWDTEAFF
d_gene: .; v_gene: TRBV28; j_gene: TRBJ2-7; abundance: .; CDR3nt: TGTGCCAGCAGCTGGGACACAAACTCCTACGAGCAGTACTTC; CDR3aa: CASSWDTNSYEQYF
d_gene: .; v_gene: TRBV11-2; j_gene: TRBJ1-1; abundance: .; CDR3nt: TGTGCCAGCAGCTTGAGCCCACGGGGACGGGACACTGAAGCTTTCTTT; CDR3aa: CASSLSPRGRDTEAFF
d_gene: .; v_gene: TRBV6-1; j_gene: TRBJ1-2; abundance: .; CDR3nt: TGTGCCAGCAGTGAATGGGGCAGTATCTATGGCTACACCTTC; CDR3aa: CASSEWGSIYGYTF
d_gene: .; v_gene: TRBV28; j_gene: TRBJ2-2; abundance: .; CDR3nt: TGTGCCAGCAGTTCGAATACCGGGGAGCTGTTTTTT; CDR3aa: CASSSNTGELFF
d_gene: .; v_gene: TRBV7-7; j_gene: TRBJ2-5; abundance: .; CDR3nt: TGTGCTAGCAGCTTAGACGGAGGACCCGGGGAGACCCAGTACTTC; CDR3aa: CASSLDGGPGETQYF
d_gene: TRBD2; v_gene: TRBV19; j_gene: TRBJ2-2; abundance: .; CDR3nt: TGTGCCAGTAGTATGCCGCGCGGGAGGACCACCGGGGAGCTGTTTTTT; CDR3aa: CASSMPRGRTTGELFF
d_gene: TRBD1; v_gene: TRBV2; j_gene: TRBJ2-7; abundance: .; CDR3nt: TGTGCCAGCAGTCCACAGGGGTCTACCTACGAGCAGTACTTC; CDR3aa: CASSPQGSTYEQYF
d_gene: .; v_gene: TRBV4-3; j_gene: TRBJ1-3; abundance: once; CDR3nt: TGCGCCAGCAGCCAAGAAAGGTTAAGCTCTGGAAACACCATATATTTT; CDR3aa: CASSQERLSSGNTIYF
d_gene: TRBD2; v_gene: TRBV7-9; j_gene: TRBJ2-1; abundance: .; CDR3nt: TGTGCCAGCAGTGCCGGGACTAGCGGGGACAATGAGCAGTTCTTC; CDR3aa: CASSAGTSGDNEQFF
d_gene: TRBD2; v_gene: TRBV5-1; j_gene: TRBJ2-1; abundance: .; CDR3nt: TGCGCCAGCAGCTTCGCGGGAGACAATGAGCAGTTCTTC; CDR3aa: CASSFAGDNEQFF
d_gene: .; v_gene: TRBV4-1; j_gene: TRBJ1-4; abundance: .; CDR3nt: TGCGCCAGCAAACACGGCCCAACGGGGGGGGGAACTAATGAAAAACTGTTTTTT; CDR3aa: CASKHGPTGGGTNEKLFF
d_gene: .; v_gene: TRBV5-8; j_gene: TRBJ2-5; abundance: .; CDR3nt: TGTGCCAGCAGCTTGGGCCGCGGACCCCAAGAGACCCAGTACTTC; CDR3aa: CASSLGRGPQETQYF
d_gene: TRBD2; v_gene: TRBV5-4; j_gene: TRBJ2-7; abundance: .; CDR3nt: TGTGCCAGCAGCTTGTGGAGCGGGGACTACGAGCAGTACTTC; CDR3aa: CASSLWSGDYEQYF
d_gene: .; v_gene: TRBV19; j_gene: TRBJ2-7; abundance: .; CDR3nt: TGTGCCAGTAGGGTTCGGACAATATACGAGCAGTACTTC; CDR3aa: CASRVRTIYEQYF
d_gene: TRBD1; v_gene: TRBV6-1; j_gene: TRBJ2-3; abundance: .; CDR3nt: TGTGCCAGCAGTACCGACAGGGGGACAGATACGCAGTATTTT; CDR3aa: CASSTDRGTDTQYF
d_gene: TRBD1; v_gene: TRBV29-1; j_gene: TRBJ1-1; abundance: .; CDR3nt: TGCAGCGGCGGGACAGAGTATTACACTGAAGCTTTCTTT; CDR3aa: CSGGTEYYTEAFF